Listed here are 2 T cell receptor beta chains from one sample, sequenced in a study of T cells in Graves' hyperthyroidism and ophthalmopathy. Amplified TCR beta CDR3 regions came from RNA transcripts. Researchers ran a first-round RT-PCR on the TCR CDR3 using the HTBI primer set. TCRdb reprocessed the multiplex PCR reads with MiXCR, giving one entry per CDR3 protein. The sample contains hundreds of thousands of distinct CDR3 sequences, 20% of which appear only once. Sequencing was carried out using blood. All receptors come from a man aged 25 to 40 with Graves' ophthalmopathy.

The chain recombines TRBV12-3 or TRBV12-4 with TRBJ2-1, with D hard to call. Trimming left V 4 bases short and J 4 bases short, with 14 bases between. CDR3 size: 15 residues. This CDR3 reads CASSYGNSPYNEQFF. Here the CDR3 DNA reads TGTGCCAGCAGTTATGGGAATTCGCCTTACAATGAGCAGTTCTTC.

This chain links TRBV28 with TRBJ1-2; D possibly corresponds to TRBD1 (5 bases). Trimming took off 5 bases at V and 7 bases at J, with 17 bases between the two ends. This CDR3 comprises 14 residues. Germline V gives CDR1 MDHEN, CDR2 SYDVKM. CDR3 sequence (DNA): TGTGCCAGCAGTCAAGGACGGGGGGGTTTTGGCTACACCTTC. Protein sequence: CASSQGRGGFGYTF.